This T cell receptor beta chain was sequenced in a study of shared clonotypes between healthy human individuals. Study results and limitations: Measured sharing among donors was expected to vary with sequencing depth. Clonotypes that were shared across four donors made up about 5.1% of naive CD4 clonotypes.

All donors were healthy HIV-negative adults lacking recent acute infections or vaccinations. Donors comprised only Caucasian adults living in Nashville, Tennessee. Using immunoSEQ multiplex PCR, the repertoire was profiled, and TCRdb retains in-frame clones only, with some absent. This table holds roughly 2 million clones, approximately 96% found once. CDR1 ENHRY and CDR2 SYGVKD come from the germline V gene. J was trimmed by 5 bases and V by 5 bases; bases with no gene match: 7. CDR3 length equals 15 residues. In the case of this clone: Its target is not known.

The material sequenced was naive CD4+ T cells sorted from blood. As for subset: CD45RA+ positively selected. The chain links TRBV10-3 to TRBJ2-2, with TRBD2 matching over 8 bases. This TCR was sampled from a man aged 18 to 30 in good health. The DNA for the CDR3 is TGTGCCATCAGTAGAAGCGGGAGCGATACCGGGGAGCTGTTTTTT. Its protein product is CAISRSGSDTGELFF.